This TCR beta chain was retrieved from a study of radiotherapy plus CTLA-4 blockade in lung cancer. Study-level information: Objective responses were recorded in about 18% of patients, with disease control recorded in 25% to 35%.

CTLA-4 blockade using ipilimumab, together with focal radiation, was received by patients with chemo-refractory metastatic non-small-cell lung cancer. Study-level findings and limits: After treatment with radiotherapy plus ipilimumab, TCR clones that came from the tumor expanded in blood. Early clone dynamics of blood T cells, plus interferon-beta, reportedly predicted response best.

To note about this clone: Its specificity is unknown.

CDR1 is MNHEY and CDR2 is SMNVEV in the germline V gene (reference sequence). The CDR3 runs to 15 residues. Losses at the gene ends were 2 bases for V and 6 bases for J; bases not matched to a gene: 5. Sequenced by immunoSEQ multiplex PCR; TCRdb stores in-frame clones only, minus some. In the table there are 71,000 or so clones, more than 75% of which are singletons. This clonotype originated in a human donor with non-small cell lung cancer who had stable disease on radiotherapy plus ipilimumab. The rearrangement joins TRBV27 to TRBJ2-2; 8 bases agree with TRBD1. This material consisted of peripheral blood, taken from a patient treated with radiotherapy plus ipilimumab. As DNA, the CDR3 is TGTGCCAGCAGTTTAGGACAGGGAAGGCCCGGGGAGCTGTTTTTT. This sequence encodes CASSLGQGRPGELFF.